This T cell receptor beta chain was obtained from a study of blood T cell repertoires in COVID-19. Clones were read by immunoSEQ multiplex PCR, and TCRdb kept only the in-frame ones, dropping some. Among a few hundred thousand clones listed, approximately 88% were seen once. Germline CDR1 reads KGHDR; CDR2 reads SFDVKD. Deletions cut 0 bases from V and 5 bases from J, with 15 bases between. This CDR3 contains 17 residues. This receptor was identified in a woman aged 25-40 years who had recovered from COVID-19. The gene calls are TRBV24-1 and TRBJ2-2; D may be TRBD1 (6 bases). Sequencing was performed on peripheral blood. This chain's CDR3 is CATSDLDPGHPTGELFF. The DNA for the CDR3 is TGTGCCACCAGTGATTTGGATCCGGGACATCCGACCGGGGAGCTGTTTTTT.